This TCR beta chain emerged from a study of response to subunit inactivated influenza vaccine (dated by TCRdb to the late 2010s). Describing the broader study: The study used deep quantitative T cell receptor repertoire profiling to track responses to a trivalent subunit inactivated influenza vaccine. What the authors observed across the whole study: The authors suggested that each seasonal influenza vaccination may recruit only a limited number of new T cells.

This clonotype was detected a few times. Its antigen target is currently unknown. There are no base qualities to consult, and no much larger clone falls within one base. The library relied on RT-PCR. The reads were generated on an Illumina HiSeq 2500. TCRdb cleaned the public reads at Q25 with fastp, built clones with MiXCR and kept in-frame beta chains. Identical CDR3 proteins give one entry, which carries the most common genes and DNA. A total of around 790,000 distinct CDR3 sequences appear in this sample, around 21% of them only once. The ten largest clonotypes hold around 9.6% of the sample. V and J are truncated by 1 base and 2 bases respectively, leaving an intervening sequence of 9 bases. CDR1 and CDR2 (SGHDN, FVKESK) derive from the germline V gene. From the cysteine up to the phenylalanine, the CDR3 has a length of 14 residues. The read is trimmed to its CDR3 DNA, 42 bases read in frame from base 1.

This chain is built from TRBV14 and TRBJ2-7; a confident D gene designation cannot be given. The TCR comes from a man aged 50-59 years who received an inactivated influenza vaccine. Donor details come from another sample of the same person, matched by shared clones. The material sequenced was PBMCs from blood, taken 5 days after vaccination. The DNA sequence follows: TGTGCCAGCAGCCAAGGACCAGTCCCCTACGAGCAGTACTTC. Its protein reads: CASSQGPVPYEQYF.